This T cell receptor (beta chain) originates from a study of blood T cell repertoires in COVID-19. At the level of the study: Sources were T cells, B-cell-depleted T cells, or PBMCs; the material itself was cDNA or gDNA.

Original processing notes: From reference gene primer amplification, estimates of nucleated cell counts were derived. Only in-frame clones appear in the TCRdb table, and some are missing; sequencing was by immunoSEQ multiplex PCR. V, J and clone size are those of that table, while D and trimming were read from the DNA. The sample contains 100,000 or so clones, roughly 87% of which appear only once. This sequence originates from a man under 40 in a cohort sampled during active COVID-19. The sequenced material came from peripheral blood.

This CDR3 is CASSDRGQGTGELFF. As DNA, the CDR3 is TGTGCCAGCAGCGACAGGGGGCAGGGCACCGGGGAGCTGTTTTTT. This rearrangement joins TRBV9 to TRBJ2-2, with 9 bases that match TRBD1. Germline V gene sequence: CDR1 SGDLS, CDR2 YYNGEE. The V gene end was trimmed by 3 bases and the J gene end by 4 bases; junction bases not matched to a gene: 4. The CDR3 consists of 15 residues.